The text below deals with one T cell receptor (beta chain). This sample is part of a study of blood T cell repertoires in COVID-19. Study at large: Whether acute or convalescent, the COVID-19 samples came from the United States, Italy and Spain.

Methods used by the authors: Estimation of nucleated cell counts relied on the amplification of reference gene primers. Using immunoSEQ multiplex PCR, the repertoire was profiled, and TCRdb retains in-frame clones only, with some absent. That table gives V, J and clone size, and the DNA gave D and trimming. This table holds fewer than 200,000 clones, 89% found once. Per the germline V gene, CDR1 is MNHNY and CDR2 is SVGAGI (reference sequence). The CDR3 is 16 amino acids. The V end was cut by 5 bases, the J end by 1 base, with 16 bases between. This clonotype was sampled from a man aged 18 to 30 who had recovered from COVID-19. What was sequenced was peripheral blood. The V call is TRBV6-6, the J call TRBJ2-3; D unresolved. The CDR3 DNA follows: TGTGCCAGCAGTCGATCCAGCCCTAGAGGCACAGATACGCAGTATTTT. Encoded protein: CASSRSSPRGTDTQYF.